This T cell receptor (beta chain) was observed in a study of cytomegalovirus exposure and HLA in healthy donors. Details on this clone: The antigen is undetermined.

General study points: Sequencing depth across donors, presence/absence analyses assumed, was roughly uniform.

Trimming removed 2 bases from V and 5 bases from J; junction bases left unmatched: 4. This CDR3 comprises 15 residues. Germline V gives CDR1 LNHDA, CDR2 SQIVND (reference sequence). The primer mix had 60 Vbeta and 13 Jbeta primers. This table comes from immunoSEQ multiplex PCR, and its TCRdb copy is limited to in-frame clones, with some not included. This table holds some 200,000 clones, approximately 70% found once. The source of this sequence is a woman aged 30 to 39 in good health and CMV-seronegative. Sequencing used PBMCs. J is TRBJ1-5 and V is TRBV19, with 9 bases that match TRBD1. The CDR3 DNA reads TGTGCCAGTAGTATAAGGGACAGGGATCATCAGCCCCAGCATTTT. Encoded protein: CASSIRDRDHQPQHF.